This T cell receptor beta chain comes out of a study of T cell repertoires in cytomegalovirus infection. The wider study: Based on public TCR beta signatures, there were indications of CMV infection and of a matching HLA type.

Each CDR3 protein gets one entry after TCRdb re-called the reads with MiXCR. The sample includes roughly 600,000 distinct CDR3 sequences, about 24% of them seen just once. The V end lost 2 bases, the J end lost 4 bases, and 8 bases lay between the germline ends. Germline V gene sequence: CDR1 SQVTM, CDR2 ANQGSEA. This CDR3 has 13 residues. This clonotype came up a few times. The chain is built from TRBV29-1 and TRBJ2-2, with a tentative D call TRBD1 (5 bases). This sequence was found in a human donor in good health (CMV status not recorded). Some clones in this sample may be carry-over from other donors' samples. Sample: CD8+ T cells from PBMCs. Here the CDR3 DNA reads TGCAGCGTTGAACAGGGTAGCACCGGGGAGCTGTTTTTT. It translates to CSVEQGSTGELFF.